Each of the 9 T cell receptor beta chains below was sequenced from the same sample in a study of blood T cell repertoires in COVID-19. TCRdb's copy holds only in-frame clones and misses some; the assay was immunoSEQ multiplex PCR. The table shows about 84,000 clones, with around 80% occurring only once. Sequencing was done on a sample of peripheral blood. These receptors were collected from a man in his 70s with acute or convalescent COVID-19.

The V and J genes are TRBV3-1 (or the pseudogene TRBV3-2) and TRBJ1-2; no definite D call. The CDR3 is 14 amino acids. From germline, CDR1 is LGHDT and CDR2 YNNKEL (reference sequence). The ends were cut back, 6 bases at V and 1 base at J, with 12 bases in the middle. CDR3 in DNA: TGTGCCAGCAGTTCAACGGGAAGTAACTATGGCTACACCTTC. Its protein product is CASSSTGSNYGYTF.

J is TRBJ2-3 and V is TRBV29-1; D ambiguous. The CDR3 runs to 15 residues. Germline V lookup: CDR1 SQVTM, CDR2 ANQGSEA. Trimming shortened V by 4 bases and J by 4 bases, and 18 bases separated the two germline ends. The CDR3 here is CSVVVSFGMADTQYF. The CDR3 DNA follows: TGCAGCGTTGTGGTCAGTTTTGGTATGGCAGATACGCAGTATTTT.

The J gene is TRBJ1-1, the V gene TRBV28; D unclear. V lost 3 bases and J 1 base, leaving 9 bases between the germline ends. Per the germline V gene, CDR1 is MDHEN and CDR2 is SYDVKM. This CDR3 contains 14 residues. The CDR3 reads CASSFKPTNTEAFF. CDR3 bases: TGTGCCAGCAGTTTCAAGCCAACGAACACTGAAGCTTTCTTT.

In its sample, this clone was seen many times. The chain uses TRBV6-5 and TRBJ1-1; 7 nucleotides match TRBD1. CDR1 MNHEY and CDR2 SVGAGI come from the germline V gene. The CDR3 sequence is 14 residues long. The V segment lost 6 bases and the J segment 1 base; nucleotides outside the gene matches: 5. The CDR3 region is CASSLNRGNTEAFF. CDR3 bases: TGTGCCAGCAGCCTAAACAGGGGGAACACTGAAGCTTTCTTT.

This clone has only a few counts. This chain uses TRBV27 with TRBJ1-3, with 7 bases identical to TRBD1. Trimming took 4 bases from V and 6 from J; bases not matched to a gene: 12. The CDR3 is 16 residues long. The germline V gene encodes CDR1 MNHEY and CDR2 SMNVEV (reference sequence). In DNA, the CDR3 is TGTGCCAGCAGTTCCCAGGGACAGAGCCGCTTAAACACCATATATTTT. Protein product: CASSSQGQSRLNTIYF.

The chain employs TRBV6-6 and TRBJ2-3; TRBD2 matches at 14 bases. From germline, CDR1 is MNHNY and CDR2 SVGAGI (reference sequence). Losses at the gene ends were 5 bases for V and 2 bases for J; bases not matched to a gene: 3. CDR3 size: 16 residues. The CDR3: CASSRLAGGPTDTQYF. The DNA for the CDR3 is TGTGCCAGCAGTCGACTAGCGGGGGGGCCCACAGATACGCAGTATTTT.

The CDR3 reads CASTKRQGVNEQFF. In DNA form, the CDR3 reads TGTGCCAGCACAAAGAGACAGGGTGTCAATGAGCAGTTCTTC. The genes are TRBV27 and TRBJ2-1; 7 positions agree with TRBD1. Germline V gene lookup returns CDR1 MNHEY and CDR2 SMNVEV (reference sequence). The CDR3 has 14 amino acids. Losses at the gene ends were 7 bases for V and 6 bases for J; bases not matched to a gene: 9.

The V call is TRBV27, the J call TRBJ1-3, with D unresolved. Trimming took off 7 bases at V and 2 bases at J, with 12 bases between the two ends. The CDR3 has 14 residues. Germline values: CDR1 MNHEY, CDR2 SMNVEV (reference sequence). CDR3 region: CASKAAGAGNTIYF. DNA for the CDR3: TGTGCCAGCAAGGCCGCCGGGGCTGGAAACACCATATATTTT.

V is TRBV19 and J is TRBJ1-2; a weak D match, TRBD1 (5 bases). Germline V gives CDR1 LNHDA, CDR2 SQIVND (reference sequence). The CDR3 extends over 15 amino acids. The ends were cut back, 3 bases at V and 5 bases at J, with 16 bases in the middle. The CDR3 DNA follows: TGTGCCAGTAGTATCGGATGGGGGGGAAGATATGGCTACACCTTC. This encodes CASSIGWGGRYGYTF.